These T cell receptor beta chains were read from a single sample in a study of blood T cell repertoires in COVID-19. Some clones are missing from TCRdb's copy, which holds only in-frame ones; the method was immunoSEQ multiplex PCR. The data show 180,000 or so clones, with 70% to 90% seen just once and around 0.77% held by the top ten. The sequencing input was PBMCs or T cells enriched from blood (not recorded which). These receptors were collected from a young woman who had recovered from COVID-19. The CDR3 runs from the conserved cysteine through the conserved F or W. D genes are given only for firm matches.

d_gene: -; j_gene: TRBJ2-1; v_gene: TRBV3-1/TRBV3-2; CDR3aa: CASSLPLGNEQFF
d_gene: TRBD2; j_gene: TRBJ2-2; v_gene: TRBV3-1/TRBV3-2; CDR3aa: CASRQLAGVGELFF
d_gene: -; j_gene: TRBJ2-7; v_gene: TRBV25-1; CDR3aa: CASAWPGQYEQYF
d_gene: -; j_gene: TRBJ1-1; v_gene: TRBV5-4; CDR3aa: CASSWAGMRAFF
d_gene: TRBD1; j_gene: TRBJ2-1; v_gene: TRBV27; CDR3aa: CASSFGTGQEQFF
d_gene: -; j_gene: TRBJ2-2; v_gene: TRBV7-8; CDR3aa: CASSLARTRTGELFF
d_gene: -; j_gene: TRBJ1-3; v_gene: TRBV11-2; CDR3aa: CASSLSAGVGSGNTIYF
d_gene: TRBD1; j_gene: TRBJ2-1; v_gene: TRBV7-9; CDR3aa: CASSFLDRGPDNEQFF
d_gene: TRBD1; j_gene: TRBJ2-2; v_gene: TRBV18; CDR3aa: CASSRQGDTGELFF
d_gene: TRBD2; j_gene: TRBJ2-4; v_gene: TRBV4-3; CDR3aa: CASSQVELAGAKNIQYF
d_gene: -; j_gene: TRBJ2-3; v_gene: TRBV29-1; CDR3aa: CSVDTGLLTDTQYF
d_gene: TRBD2; j_gene: TRBJ2-3; v_gene: TRBV19; CDR3aa: CASSLSRLADSTDTQYF
d_gene: TRBD1; j_gene: TRBJ1-1; v_gene: TRBV2; CDR3aa: CASSERQGDVNTEAFF
d_gene: -; j_gene: TRBJ1-6; v_gene: TRBV28; CDR3aa: CASSFSTPGSPLHF
d_gene: -; j_gene: TRBJ1-3; v_gene: TRBV7-8; CDR3aa: CASSPWEPREGNTIYF
d_gene: TRBD1; j_gene: TRBJ1-2; v_gene: TRBV28; CDR3aa: CASSLPQGRGHGYTF
d_gene: -; j_gene: TRBJ1-4; v_gene: TRBV19; CDR3aa: CASGSNPQQTARYEKLFF
d_gene: -; j_gene: TRBJ1-3; v_gene: TRBV3-1/TRBV3-2; CDR3aa: CASSHRGGSGNTIYF
d_gene: -; j_gene: TRBJ2-7; v_gene: TRBV27; CDR3aa: CASSLLGRVGEQYF
d_gene: TRBD1; j_gene: TRBJ1-1; v_gene: TRBV28; CDR3aa: CASSLRFPGGDTEAFF
d_gene: -; j_gene: TRBJ2-5; v_gene: TRBV10-3; CDR3aa: CAISEGREETQYF
d_gene: TRBD1; j_gene: TRBJ1-2; v_gene: TRBV5-1; CDR3aa: CASSSSGTGSGGYTF
d_gene: TRBD2; j_gene: TRBJ2-7; v_gene: TRBV30; CDR3aa: CAWSLGPSGRDEQYF
d_gene: TRBD1; j_gene: TRBJ2-1; v_gene: TRBV5-1; CDR3aa: CASRGQVSYNEQFF
d_gene: -; j_gene: TRBJ2-2; v_gene: TRBV9; CDR3aa: CASSNTGELFF
d_gene: -; j_gene: TRBJ1-5; v_gene: TRBV28; CDR3aa: CASIPYGDSNQPQHF
d_gene: TRBD1; j_gene: TRBJ1-4; v_gene: TRBV11-2; CDR3aa: CASSLGDRRELFF
d_gene: TRBD1; j_gene: TRBJ2-2; v_gene: TRBV5-1; CDR3aa: CASSSVGQGAGGELFF
d_gene: TRBD2; j_gene: TRBJ2-1; v_gene: TRBV14; CDR3aa: CASSLELAGSPLNEQFF
d_gene: TRBD1; j_gene: TRBJ2-1; v_gene: TRBV29-1; CDR3aa: CSVRTPGQGGNEQFF
d_gene: TRBD1; j_gene: TRBJ2-7; v_gene: TRBV7-9; CDR3aa: CASSLLDRDEQYF
d_gene: -; j_gene: TRBJ2-7; v_gene: TRBV4-1; CDR3aa: CASSSQTGSSYEQYF
d_gene: -; j_gene: TRBJ2-7; v_gene: TRBV7-9; CDR3aa: CASSSTVTYEQYF
d_gene: -; j_gene: TRBJ1-1; v_gene: TRBV29-1; CDR3aa: CSARIGGAKEAFF
d_gene: TRBD2; j_gene: TRBJ2-5; v_gene: TRBV15; CDR3aa: CATSRGAGAFQETQYF
d_gene: -; j_gene: TRBJ1-5; v_gene: TRBV30; CDR3aa: CAWSVTVRTVSNQPQHF
d_gene: TRBD2; j_gene: TRBJ2-5; v_gene: TRBV7-6; CDR3aa: CASNKNDSGAQETQYF